Sequencing of this TCR beta chain was carried out in a study of CD8+CD57+ T cells in acquired aplastic anemia. Overall study: Sorting CD4+ and CD8+ cells gave DNA averaging 3.2 ug. General study points: Levels of CD8+ Simpson's diversity were not significantly distinct in patients versus controls. Approximately 29 was the count of CD8+ CDR3 sequences that patients shared with controls.

Patients chosen for sequencing had CD8+CD57+ cells that had expanded, as shown by flow cytometry. Germline lookup yields CDR1 DFQATT and CDR2 SNEGSKA (reference sequence). The V and J ends lost 3 bases and 6 bases, in that order; junction bases with no gene match: 7. This CDR3 spans 14 amino acids. This clonotype has a handful of counts. Its antigen is unidentified. Genomic DNA constituted the template upon which TCR beta VDJ and CDR3 profiling was performed. Each CDR3 protein is one row after TCRdb ran MiXCR on the reads. The top ten hold around a tenth of the sample, which has under 200,000 distinct CDR3 sequences, just under 50% seen once.

Sequencing was performed on sorted CD4+, CD8+, or CD8+CD57+ T cells (not recorded which) from PBMCs. The TCR comes from a human donor with aplastic anemia. This chain connects TRBV20-1 to TRBJ2-2, with TRBD1 matching 7 bases. CDR3 nucleotide sequence: TGCAGTGCTAGGGATACAGGGGCCCCCGGGGAGCTGTTTTTT. This translates into CSARDTGAPGELFF.